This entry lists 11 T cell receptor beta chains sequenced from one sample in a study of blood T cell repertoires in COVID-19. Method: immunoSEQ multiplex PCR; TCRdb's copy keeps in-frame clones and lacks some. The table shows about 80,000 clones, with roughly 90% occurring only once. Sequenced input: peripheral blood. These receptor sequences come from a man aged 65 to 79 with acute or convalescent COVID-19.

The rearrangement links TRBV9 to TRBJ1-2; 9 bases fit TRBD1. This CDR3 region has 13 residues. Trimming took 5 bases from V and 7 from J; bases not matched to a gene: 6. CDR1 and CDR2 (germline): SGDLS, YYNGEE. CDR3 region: CASRTTGGSGYTF. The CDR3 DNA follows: TGTGCCAGCAGGACGACAGGGGGTAGTGGCTACACCTTC.

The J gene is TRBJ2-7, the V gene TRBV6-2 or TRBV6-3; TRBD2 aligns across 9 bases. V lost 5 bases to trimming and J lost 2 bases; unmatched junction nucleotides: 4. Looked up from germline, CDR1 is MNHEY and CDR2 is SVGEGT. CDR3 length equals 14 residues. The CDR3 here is CASSSSGSTYEQYF. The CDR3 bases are TGTGCCAGCAGTAGTAGCGGGAGTACCTACGAGCAGTACTTC.

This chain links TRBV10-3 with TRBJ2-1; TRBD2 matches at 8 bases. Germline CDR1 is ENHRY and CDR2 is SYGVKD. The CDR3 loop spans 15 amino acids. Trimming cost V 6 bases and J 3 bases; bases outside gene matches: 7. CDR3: CAIRRAGDLYNEQFF. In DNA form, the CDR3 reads TGTGCCATCAGGCGAGCGGGAGATCTCTACAATGAGCAGTTCTTC.

CDR3 loop: CASSSLTRGTDTQYF. The CDR3 region has the DNA TGTGCCAGCAGCTCCCTTACTCGTGGCACAGATACGCAGTATTTT. The rearrangement uses TRBV7-3 and TRBJ2-3; D is ambiguous. This CDR3 spans 15 amino acids. V lost 4 bases to trimming and J lost 1 base, with 12 bases between them. CDR1 is SGHTA and CDR2 is FQGTGA in the germline V gene.

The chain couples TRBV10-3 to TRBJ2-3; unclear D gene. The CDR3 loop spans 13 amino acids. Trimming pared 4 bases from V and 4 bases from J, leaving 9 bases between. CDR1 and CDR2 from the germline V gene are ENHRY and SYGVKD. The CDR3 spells CAISGPGADTQYF. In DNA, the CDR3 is TGTGCCATCAGTGGACCAGGCGCAGATACGCAGTATTTT.

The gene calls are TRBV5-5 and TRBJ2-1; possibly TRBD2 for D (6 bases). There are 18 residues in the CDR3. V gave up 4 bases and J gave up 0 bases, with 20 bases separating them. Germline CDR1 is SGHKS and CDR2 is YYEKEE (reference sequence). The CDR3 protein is CASSGGFRVGSSYNEQFF. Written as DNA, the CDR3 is TGTGCCAGCAGCGGGGGGTTTCGTGTGGGAAGCTCCTACAATGAGCAGTTCTTC.

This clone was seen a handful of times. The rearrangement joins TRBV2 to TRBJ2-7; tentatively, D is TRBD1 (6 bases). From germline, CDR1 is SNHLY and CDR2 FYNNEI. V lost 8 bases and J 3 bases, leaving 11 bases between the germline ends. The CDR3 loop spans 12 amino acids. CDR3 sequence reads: CASEQGFYEQYF. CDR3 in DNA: TGTGCCAGCGAACAGGGATTCTACGAGCAGTACTTC.

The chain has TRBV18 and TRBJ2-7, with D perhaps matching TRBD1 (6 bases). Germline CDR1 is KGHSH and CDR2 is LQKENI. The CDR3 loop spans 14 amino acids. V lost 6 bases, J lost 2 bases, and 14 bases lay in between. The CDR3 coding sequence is TGTGCCAGCTCTGGATTGGACAGTGCCTACGAGCAGTACTTC. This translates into CASSGLDSAYEQYF. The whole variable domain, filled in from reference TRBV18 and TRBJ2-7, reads NAGVMQNPRHLVRRRGQEARLRCSPMKGHSHVYWYRQLPEEGLKFMVYLQKENIIDESGMPKERFSAEFPKEGPSILRIQQVVRGDSAAYFCASSGLDSAYEQYFGPGTRLTVT.

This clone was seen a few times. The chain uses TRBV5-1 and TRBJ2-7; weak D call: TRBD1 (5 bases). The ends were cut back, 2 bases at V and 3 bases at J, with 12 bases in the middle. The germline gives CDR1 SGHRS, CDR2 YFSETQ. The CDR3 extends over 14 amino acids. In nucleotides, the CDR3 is TGCGCCAGCAGCTTACTGGACATTGGCTACGAGCAGTACTTC. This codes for CASSLLDIGYEQYF. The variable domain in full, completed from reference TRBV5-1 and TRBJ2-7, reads KAGVTQTPRYLIKTRGQQVTLSCSPISGHRSVSWYQQTPGQGLQFLFEYFSETQRNKGNFPGRFSGRQFSNSRSEMNVSTLELGDSALYLCASSLLDIGYEQYFGPGTRLTVT.

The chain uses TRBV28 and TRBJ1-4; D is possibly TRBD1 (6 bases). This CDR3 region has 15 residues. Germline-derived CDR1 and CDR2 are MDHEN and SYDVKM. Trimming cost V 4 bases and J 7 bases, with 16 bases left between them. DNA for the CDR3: TGTGCCAGCAGTTCCCTCAGGGGAAGAGGTGAAAAACTGTTTTTT. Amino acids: CASSSLRGRGEKLFF.

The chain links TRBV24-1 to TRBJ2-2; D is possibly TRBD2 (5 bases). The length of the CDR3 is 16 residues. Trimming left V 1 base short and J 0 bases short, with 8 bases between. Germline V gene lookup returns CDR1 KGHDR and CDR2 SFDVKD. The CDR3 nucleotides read TGTGCCACCAGTGATTTCGGAGGCGCGAACACCGGGGAGCTGTTTTTT. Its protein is CATSDFGGANTGELFF.